Sequencing of this T cell receptor beta chain was carried out in a study of blood T cell repertoires in COVID-19 (dated by TCRdb to 2019 to 2021). At the level of the whole study: The collaborator samples originated in the United States, Italy and Spain and spanned the acute and convalescent phases of COVID-19. A freely available public database, intended as a resource for researchers studying the immune response to SARS-CoV-2, is where the repertoires were released. Sample metadata almost always included a de-identified subject ID, COVID-19 status, age in years and sex. Subjects who had been exposed to COVID-19, were actively infected with it, or had recovered from it provided the deeply sampled blood TCRbeta repertoires that made up the dataset. HLA class I and class II types, where available, came from metadata supplied by the sample provider rather than from assay-based typing. The material from the prospective study consisted of cDNA or gDNA derived from T cells, B-cell-depleted T cells, or PBMCs. The samples were drawn from the first 160 participants of the ongoing ImmuneRACE study and from over a thousand subjects provided by 6 global collaborators. Overall study results and their limits: The quantity of clinical and demographic metadata differed by source and by participant and was supplied without curation.

In the case of this clone: There is no known antigen for this receptor. No much larger clone exists at a distance of one base, and base qualities are not known.

The immunoSEQ Assay, a bias-controlled multiplex PCR, was used to amplify TCRbeta CDR3 regions from genomic DNA. In the source study's methods: The number of nucleated cells in each sample was estimated from the amplification of reference gene primers within the assay. Sequence reads were collapsed and filtered to measure the absolute abundance of every unique TCRbeta CDR3 rearrangement. For each sample, productive Simpson clonality was calculated by taking the square root of Simpson's diversity index across productive rearrangements. In TCRdb, the immuneACCESS table is reduced to in-frame sequences with V and J assigned. These tables do not hold every clone; where another copy was compared, an unresolved V gene accounts for under half, and the others remain unexplained. The V and J calls and clone size are taken from that table; D and trimming were inferred from the DNA. This sample is represented by about 300,000 clones; approximately 84% of them were singletons. The top ten clonotypes cover almost 1.5% of the sample.

One collaborating source in Seattle enrolled patients during active infection and followed them longitudinally through the course of disease. The collaborating institutions used their own protocols to collect whole blood in K2EDTA tubes. For TCRbeta analysis, collaborators shipped samples in one of three forms: frozen whole blood, isolated PBMCs, or DNA extracted from either of those sample types. The germline V gene gives CDR1 as ENHRY and CDR2 as SYGVKD. Measured from the cysteine to the phenylalanine, the CDR3 is 16 residues long. Left in the record is the CDR3 DNA by itself, 48 bases read in frame from the first base. The V end loses 0 bases and the J end loses 2 bases, and a stretch of 11 bases separates them.

The TCR sequence derives from a human donor with COVID-19, enrolled during active disease. The donor label of this sample is uncertain. The rearrangement combines TRBV10-3 with TRBJ1-5; the D gene lacks a confident call. The sample comprised peripheral blood. The CDR3 has the sequence CAISESAGAGNQPQHF. DNA sequence: TGTGCCATCAGTGAGTCCGCGGGCGCGGGCAATCAGCCCCAGCATTTT.